This T cell receptor beta chain was sequenced in a study of OX40 agonist ivuxolimab in advanced cancers. In the study overall: Ivuxolimab was an agonistic, fully human IgG2 monoclonal antibody directed against OX40 (CD134), a costimulatory receptor. Intravenous ivuxolimab was administered to patients every 2 weeks at six dose levels: 0.01, 0.1, 0.3, 1.5, 3 and 10 mg/kg. Of the approximately 53 patients in dose escalation, about 20 had hepatocellular carcinoma, some 15 had melanoma, 9 had renal cell carcinoma and 9 had head and neck cancer. A male proportion of 82.7% and a mean age of 60 years, ranging from about 23 to 79, were recorded for the dose-escalation cohort. Prior anti-PD-1, anti-PD-L1 or anti-CTLA-4 therapy was permitted, and checkpoint inhibitors had been received by approximately 39% of dose-escalation patients. Partial responses occurred in three dose-escalation patients: two with cutaneous melanoma and one with hepatocellular carcinoma. Peripheral TCRbeta sequencing aimed to test whether ivuxolimab altered TCR sequence diversity and caused clonal T-cell expansion. The paper reports the monotherapy dose-escalation portion (N of about 54 patients) of the phase I ivuxolimab trial. Summary of the overall study and its limitations: After ivuxolimab, expanded clones were on average more numerous among CD8+ T cells than among CD4+ T cells. Partial responders in the 0.1-3.0 mg/kg groups had among the lowest normalized peripheral clonal expansion, especially among CD8+ T cells. Clonal expansion of both CD4+ and CD8+ blood T cells was observed from baseline to week 6 at doses 0.1 to 3.0 mg/kg. Low levels of normalized T-cell clonal expansion were also shown by some nonresponding patients. Which antigens the clonally expanded peripheral T cells were specific for was not determined.

To sequence the TCRbeta CDR3 region, genomic DNA was isolated from the sorted cells. The immunoSEQ Assay was used to sequence the TCRbeta CDR3 regions. Held by TCRdb, this immuneACCESS table contains in-frame sequences only and omits some clones. Under half of the omission traces to an unresolved V gene where checked; the cause of the rest is unknown. The sample has over 100,000 clones on record, 90% of them singletons. The ten largest make up around 1% of the sample. V gives up 0 bases and J gives up 0 bases, and the segment between their germline ends measures 11 bases. The CDR3 has 16 amino acids, counting the end cysteine and phenylalanine. CDR3 DNA only is kept here, 48 bases in frame from base 1. The germline V gene provides CDR1 MNHNS and CDR2 SASEGT. Patients with autoimmune disease history or receiving systemic immunosuppression were excluded from the trial. Peripheral blood for TCR sequencing was collected from all dose cohorts at baseline, on cycle 4 day 1, and on cycle 7 day 1. Samples were obtained from an open-label, multicenter, first-in-human phase I dose-escalation trial of ivuxolimab. Adults with locally advanced or metastatic melanoma, renal cell, hepatocellular, or head and neck squamous cell carcinoma were enrolled in the trial. Before TCR sequencing, CD4+ T cells and CD8+ T cells were sorted from peripheral blood as separate populations.

To note about this clone: Its antigen remains unidentified. No clone much larger than this one lies a single base away; base qualities are absent.

The sequence was obtained from an adult with an advanced solid tumor such as melanoma, head and neck, liver or kidney cancer. In this chain, TRBV6-1 is recombined with TRBJ1-2; TRBD1 is perhaps the D gene, given 6 matching bases. The starting material was CD4+ or CD8+ T cells sorted from blood, obtained in a trial of the OX40 agonist ivuxolimab. The CDR3 here reads CASSEAWGGSNYGYTF. The bases read TGTGCCAGCAGTGAAGCTTGGGGGGGCTCTAACTATGGCTACACCTTC.